Listed below are T cell receptor beta chains from one sample, sequenced in a study of control samples from healthy donors and cancer patients. Profiling relied on immunoSEQ multiplex PCR, and the TCRdb table lists in-frame clones only, not all of them. The sample records over 85,000 clones, approximately 88% being singletons. The sample taken for sequencing was PBMCs. These receptors were collected from a woman aged 55-69 years with lung cancer. Each CDR3 is given with its conserved first and last residue. A D gene is named only where the DNA matches it firmly. Expanded clones get a size class; other rows say once, few or many, or leave the size out.

TRBD2	.	TRBJ2-3	TRBV6-1	TGTGCCAGCAGTGAACCGGGAGGTAGCACAGATACGCAGTATTTT	CASSEPGGSTDTQYF
TRBD1	.	TRBJ1-1	TRBV6-6	TGTGCCAGCACCCAACAGGGGTTGAACACTGAAGCTTTCTTT	CASTQQGLNTEAFF
TRBD2	.	TRBJ2-1	TRBV27	TGTGCCAGCAGTTCCTCTCAAACTAGCGGGAGTTTCGATGAGCAGTTCTTC	CASSSSQTSGSFDEQFF
TRBD2	.	TRBJ2-1	TRBV6-2/TRBV6-3	TGTGCCAGCAGCCGATTCTCACTAGCGGGCTCCTACAATGAGCAGTTCTTC	CASSRFSLAGSYNEQFF
TRBD1	.	TRBJ2-3	TRBV6-2/TRBV6-3	TGTGCCAGCAGTTACTGGGGGACAGCTAGCACAGATACGCAGTATTTT	CASSYWGTASTDTQYF
.	once	TRBJ1-2	TRBV7-2	TGTGCCAGCAGCTTAAACCAGTTTGAAGGCTACACCTTC	CASSLNQFEGYTF
TRBD1	.	TRBJ2-2	TRBV5-4	TGTGCCAGCGCAACGGGGGACAGGCGAGGGACCGGGGAGCTGTTTTTT	CASATGDRRGTGELFF
.	.	TRBJ1-4	TRBV9	TGTGCCAGCAGCCCCACCGGAGCTAATGAAAAACTGTTTTTT	CASSPTGANEKLFF
.	.	TRBJ2-2	TRBV29-1	TGCAGCGTTAACAGGGAACCGAACACCGGGGAGCTGTTTTTT	CSVNREPNTGELFF
.	.	TRBJ2-7	TRBV11-2	TGTGCCAGCAGCCAGGGGCTCCCCTACGAGCAGTACTTC	CASSQGLPYEQYF
.	.	TRBJ2-1	TRBV20-1	TGCAGTGCTAGTATGGGGGGCCAATACAATGAGCAGTTCTTC	CSASMGGQYNEQFF
.	.	TRBJ1-5	TRBV18	TGTGCCAGCTCCCCTGGGGGGACGGGAATTAGCAATCAGCCCCAGCATTTT	CASSPGGTGISNQPQHF
.	.	TRBJ1-2	TRBV27	TGTGCCAGCAGGGGGACGGGCGGCTACACCTTC	CASRGTGGYTF
TRBD1	.	TRBJ1-2	TRBV7-2	TGTGCCAGCAGCTTGACAGGGGACGGCTACACCTTC	CASSLTGDGYTF
.	.	TRBJ2-2	TRBV6-2/TRBV6-3	TGTGCCAGCAGTGTCCCAAAATTCACAGGGACCGGGGAGCTGTTTTTT	CASSVPKFTGTGELFF
.	.	TRBJ1-1	TRBV12-3/TRBV12-4	TGTGCCAGCAGTTCTCTAAGGGGCACTGAAGCTTTCTTT	CASSSLRGTEAFF
.	.	TRBJ1-2	TRBV29-1	TGCAGCGTTGTAACAGGTGGCTACACCTTC	CSVVTGGYTF
.	few	TRBJ2-2	TRBV4-3	TGCGCCAGCAGCCAAGAAGGGGGCGGGGAGCTGTTTTTT	CASSQEGGGELFF
TRBD1	few	TRBJ1-1	TRBV7-6	TGTGCCAGCAGCCGGACAGGGTTAACTGAAGCTTTCTTT	CASSRTGLTEAFF
TRBD2	once	TRBJ2-3	TRBV6-5	TGTGCCAGCAGTTCCATAGCGGGTTTCACAGATACGCAGTATTTT	CASSSIAGFTDTQYF
TRBD2	.	TRBJ2-2	TRBV3-1/TRBV3-2	TGTGCCAGCAGCCAAGAGGGACTAGGGGTCCCCGGGGAGCTGTTTTTT	CASSQEGLGVPGELFF
.	.	TRBJ1-2	TRBV21-1	TGTGCCAGCAGCAAAGACCCGGGTTCCTCTAACTATGGCTACACCTTC	CASSKDPGSSNYGYTF
.	.	TRBJ2-3	TRBV3-1/TRBV3-2	TGTGCCAGCAGAAATAGCCGGTACACAGATACGCAGTATTTT	CASRNSRYTDTQYF
.	few	TRBJ2-3	TRBV6-2/TRBV6-3	TGTGCCAGCAGTTCCACAGATACGCAGTATTTT	CASSSTDTQYF
TRBD1	.	TRBJ1-2	TRBV20-1	TGCAGTGTCCCGGACAGGGACGGCTACACCTTC	CSVPDRDGYTF
.	.	TRBJ1-2	TRBV30	TGTGCCTGGAGCGCTTTTTCCCTACCTAACTATGGCTACACCTTC	CAWSAFSLPNYGYTF
.	.	TRBJ2-2	TRBV11-2	TGTGCCAGCAGCTGGGGGTTGAACACCGGGGAGCTGTTTTTT	CASSWGLNTGELFF
.	.	TRBJ1-1	TRBV28	TGTGCCAGCAGTGCCAGGAATACTGAAGCTTTCTTT	CASSARNTEAFF